Detailed here is one T cell receptor beta chain. Its antigen is currently unknown. This record belongs to a study of a mutant IDH1 vaccine in newly diagnosed glioma. Looking at the study overall: Patients got their first vaccination 4-6 weeks after radiotherapy alone, or with temozolomide cycles. Averaging around 42 years of age, treated patients were about 60% male and approximately 38% female. Previous care, which was radiotherapy, temozolomide, or both, most often involved both. Week 47 marked visit V13, whereas week 35 marked visit V12.

The time point denotes: week 47, end of study. In the vaccine, a single dose held 300 ug of the mutant IDH1 20-mer peptide, along with topical imiquimod. The V end lost 6 bases, the J end lost 1 base, and 18 bases lay between the germline ends. Germline assignment: CDR1 GTSNPN and CDR2 SVGIG (reference sequence). The CDR3 has 15 residues. TCRdb keeps only in-frame clones here, not all; method: immunoSEQ multiplex PCR. The sample has approximately 37,000 clones; roughly 82% are singletons. The sample here was PBMCs, taken from a glioma patient whose treatment included an IDH1 peptide vaccine. This chain connects TRBV30 to TRBJ1-1, with a weak D call TRBD1 (5 bases). The sequence was collected from a man between 18 and 35 years old with glioma. Some clones in this sample may be carry-over from other donors' samples. CDR3 DNA sequence: TGTGCCTGCGACGTTGAGATAGGACAGAACACTGAAGCTTTCTTT. Its protein product is CACDVEIGQNTEAFF.